This TCR beta chain derives from a study of cytomegalovirus exposure and HLA in healthy donors. PCR used 60 Vbeta primers and 13 Jbeta primers. Using immunoSEQ multiplex PCR, the repertoire was profiled, and TCRdb retains in-frame clones only, with some absent. The repertoire holds around 130,000 clones, with approximately 80% as singletons. Sequences were obtained from PBMCs. The origin of this receptor is a woman in her forties in good health and CMV-seronegative.

CDR3 in DNA: TGTGCCAGCAGCACCACTAGCGGGAGTTACTACGAGCAGTACTTC. Protein sequence: CASSTTSGSYYEQYF. This rearrangement joins TRBV28 to TRBJ2-7; 11 nucleotides line up with TRBD2. The CDR3 covers 15 residues. J gave up 3 bases and V 6 bases, and 7 bases lay outside the gene matches. Germline V gene lookup returns CDR1 MDHEN and CDR2 SYDVKM.